This TCR beta chain is drawn from a study of response to subunit inactivated influenza vaccine. Study observations and caveats: Each seasonal influenza vaccination, the authors suggested, recruits few new T cells.

TCRdb recomputed calls from the RT-PCR reads with MiXCR, one row per CDR3 protein. The sample contains 650,000 to 800,000 distinct CDR3 sequences, approximately 14% of which appear only once. Turning to this clonotype: The target antigen is unknown.

Specimen: PBMCs from blood, collected approximately 15 days before vaccination. The source is a man aged 50 to 60 who received an inactivated influenza vaccine.

CDR3 DNA sequence: TGCGCCAGCAGCTTACGGACTAGCGGGGCCCATCGATACGAGCAGTACTTC. Translating it yields CASSLRTSGAHRYEQYF. The chain couples TRBV5-1 to TRBJ2-7; TRBD2 aligns across 12 bases. Germline V lookup: CDR1 SGHRS, CDR2 YFSETQ. The CDR3 totals 17 residues. After removal of 2 bases from V and 4 bases from J, the junction contained 10 bases not matched to a gene.